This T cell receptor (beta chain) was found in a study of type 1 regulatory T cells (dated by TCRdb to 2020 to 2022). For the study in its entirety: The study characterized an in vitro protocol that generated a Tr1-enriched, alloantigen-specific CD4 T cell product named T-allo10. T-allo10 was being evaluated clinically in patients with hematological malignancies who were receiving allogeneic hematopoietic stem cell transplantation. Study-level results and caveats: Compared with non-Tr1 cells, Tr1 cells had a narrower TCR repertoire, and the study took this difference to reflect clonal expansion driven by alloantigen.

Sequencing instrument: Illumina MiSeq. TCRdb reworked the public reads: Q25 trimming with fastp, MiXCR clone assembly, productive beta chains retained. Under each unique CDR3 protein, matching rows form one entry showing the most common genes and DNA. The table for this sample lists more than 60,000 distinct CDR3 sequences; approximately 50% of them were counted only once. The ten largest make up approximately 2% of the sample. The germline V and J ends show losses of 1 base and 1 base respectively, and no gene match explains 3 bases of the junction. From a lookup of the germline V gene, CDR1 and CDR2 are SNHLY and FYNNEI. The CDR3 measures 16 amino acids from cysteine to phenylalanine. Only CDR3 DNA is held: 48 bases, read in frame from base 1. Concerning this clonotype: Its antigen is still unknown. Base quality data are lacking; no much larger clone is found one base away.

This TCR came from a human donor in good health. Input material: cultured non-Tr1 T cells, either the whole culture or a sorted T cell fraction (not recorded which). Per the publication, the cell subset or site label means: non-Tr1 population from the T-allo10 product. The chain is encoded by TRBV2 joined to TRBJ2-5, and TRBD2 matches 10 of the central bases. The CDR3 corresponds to CASSEGVAGGQETQYF. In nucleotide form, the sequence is TGTGCCAGCAGTGAAGGGGTAGCGGGGGGCCAAGAGACCCAGTACTTC.